The 9 T cell receptor beta chains below all came from one sample that was sequenced in a study of cytomegalovirus exposure and HLA in healthy donors. The PCR made use of 60 Vbeta and 13 Jbeta primers. Some clones are missing from TCRdb's copy, which holds only in-frame ones; the method was immunoSEQ multiplex PCR. The repertoire holds 200,000 to 300,000 clones, with over 70% as singletons. The specimen was PBMCs. The receptors here all came from a woman aged 55 to 70 in good health and CMV-seropositive.

The chain carries TRBV28 and TRBJ2-2; 7 bases map to TRBD2. There are 15 residues in the CDR3. CDR1 is MDHEN, CDR2 SYDVKM, per germline. V dropped 5 bases and J dropped 1; count of bases not matched to a gene: 4. The CDR3 DNA sequence: TGTGCCAGCAGTACGACTAGCTGGAACACCGGGGAGCTGTTTTTT. Amino acid sequence: CASSTTSWNTGELFF.

The chain couples TRBV30 to TRBJ2-7; 10 bases fit TRBD2. V shed 1 base and J 0 bases; nucleotides not matched to a gene: 15. CDR1 GTSNPN and CDR2 SVGIG come from the germline V gene (reference sequence). The CDR3 is 19 residues long. CDR3 residues: CAWSGGWVSGRPYSYEQYF. The CDR3 nucleotides read TGTGCCTGGAGTGGGGGGTGGGTTAGCGGGAGGCCCTACTCCTACGAGCAGTACTTC.

In DNA, the CDR3 is TGTGCCAGCAGAGGTCCCGCTAGCGGGAGGGCCGGGGAGACCCAGTACTTC. Encoded protein: CASRGPASGRAGETQYF. This sequence joins TRBV28 and TRBJ2-5; 12 bases match TRBD2. V shed 6 bases and J 5 bases; nucleotides not matched to a gene: 13. The CDR3 totals 17 residues. The germline CDR1 and CDR2 sequences are MDHEN and SYDVKM.

This clone was counted a single time. The J gene is TRBJ1-2, the V gene TRBV7-8; tentative D call: TRBD1 (6 bases). V gave up 5 bases and J gave up 4 bases, with 11 bases separating them. The germline gives CDR1 SGHVS, CDR2 FQNEAQ. This CDR3 comprises 13 residues. CDR3 in amino acids: CASSPDRSYGYTF. For the CDR3, the DNA is TGTGCCAGCAGCCCCGACAGGAGCTATGGCTACACCTTC. The variable domain in full, completed from reference TRBV7-8 and TRBJ1-2, reads GAGVSQSPRYKVAKRGQDVALRCDPISGHVSLFWYQQALGQGPEFLTYFQNEAQLDKSGLPSDRFFAERPEGSVSTLKIQRTQQEDSAVYLCASSPDRSYGYTFGSGTRLTVV.

The chain carries TRBV10-1 and TRBJ2-2; TRBD2 matches at 8 bases. V trimming: 6 bases; J trimming: 1 base; junction bases outside the gene matches: 1. The CDR3 is made up of 14 amino acids. CDR1 is WNHNN, CDR2 SYGVQD, per germline (reference sequence). The CDR3 is CASRLAENTGELFF. The DNA for the CDR3 is TGCGCCAGCAGACTAGCGGAGAACACCGGGGAGCTGTTTTTT.

The rearrangement links TRBV28 to TRBJ1-1; tentatively, D is TRBD1 (6 bases). CDR1 is MDHEN, CDR2 SYDVKM, per germline. With 3 bases removed from V and 2 bases from J, the gap between germline ends came to 16 bases. CDR3 length: 16 residues. The CDR3 DNA follows: TGTGCCAGCAGTTTCGTAATGTTTGGGGGCAACACTGAAGCTTTCTTT. This encodes CASSFVMFGGNTEAFF.

The chain uses TRBV14 and TRBJ2-7, with D maybe TRBD2 (5 bases). V lost 3 bases and J lost 1, with 16 bases in between. CDR3 length: 16 amino acids. In germline, CDR1 is SGHDN, CDR2 FVKESK. CDR3 nucleotide sequence: TGTGCCAGCAGCCATCAAAATCCGGGAAGATCCTACGAGCAGTACTTC. This encodes CASSHQNPGRSYEQYF.

This sequence joins TRBV5-4 and TRBJ2-1, with TRBD2 matching over 7 bases. The CDR3 consists of 14 residues. Germline lookup yields CDR1 SGHNT and CDR2 YYREEE (reference sequence). The J segment lost 7 bases and the V segment lost 2 bases, leaving 6 bases of the junction unmatched. The CDR3 is CASSFSGPLNEQFF. DNA for the CDR3: TGTGCCAGCAGCTTTAGCGGGCCCTTGAATGAGCAGTTCTTC. Using reference TRBV5-4 and TRBJ2-1 for the parts outside the CDR3, the full variable domain is ETGVTQSPTHLIKTRGQQVTLRCSSQSGHNTVSWYQQALGQGPQFIFQYYREEENGRGNFPPRFSGLQFPNYSSELNVNALELDDSALYLCASSFSGPLNEQFFGPGTRLTVL.

CDR3 coding DNA: TGTGCCAGCAACCTGGGACTAGCGGGCTTCAATGAGCAGTTCTTC. Encoded protein: CASNLGLAGFNEQFF. V is TRBV7-2 and J is TRBJ2-1; 12 bases align to TRBD2. Per germline, CDR1 SGHTA and CDR2 FQGNSA. CDR3 length: 15 residues. V was clipped by 7 bases and J by 6 bases; unmatched bases: 7.